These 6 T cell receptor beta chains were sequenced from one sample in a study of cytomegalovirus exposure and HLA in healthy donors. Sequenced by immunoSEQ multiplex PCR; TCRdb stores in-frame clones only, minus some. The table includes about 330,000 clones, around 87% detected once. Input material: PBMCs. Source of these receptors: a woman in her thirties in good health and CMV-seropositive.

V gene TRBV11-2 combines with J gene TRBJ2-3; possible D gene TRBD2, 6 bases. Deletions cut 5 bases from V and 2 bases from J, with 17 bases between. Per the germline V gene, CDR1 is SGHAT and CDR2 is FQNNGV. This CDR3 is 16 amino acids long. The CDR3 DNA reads TGTGCCAGCAGCCGCATGGGGGGAGGAGCCACAGATACGCAGTATTTT. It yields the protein CASSRMGGGATDTQYF. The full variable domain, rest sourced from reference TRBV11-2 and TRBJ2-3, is EAGVAQSPRYKIIEKRQSVAFWCNPISGHATLYWYQQILGQGPKLLIQFQNNGVVDDSQLPKDRFSAERLKGVDSTLKIQPAKLEDSAVYLCASSRMGGGATDTQYFGPGTRLTVL.

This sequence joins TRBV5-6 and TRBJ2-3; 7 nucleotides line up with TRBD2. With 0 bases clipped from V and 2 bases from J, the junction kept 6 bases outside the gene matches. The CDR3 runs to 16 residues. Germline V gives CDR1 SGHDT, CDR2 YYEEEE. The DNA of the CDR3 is TGTGCCAGCAGCTTGGCTGCGGGGGTGAACACAGATACGCAGTATTTT. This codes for CASSLAAGVNTDTQYF.

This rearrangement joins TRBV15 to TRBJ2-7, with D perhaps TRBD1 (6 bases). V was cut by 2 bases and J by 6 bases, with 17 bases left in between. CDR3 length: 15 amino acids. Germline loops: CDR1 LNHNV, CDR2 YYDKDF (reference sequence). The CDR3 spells CATSRPQGSGSEQYF. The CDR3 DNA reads TGTGCCACCAGCAGACCCCAGGGGAGTGGGTCCGAGCAGTACTTC.

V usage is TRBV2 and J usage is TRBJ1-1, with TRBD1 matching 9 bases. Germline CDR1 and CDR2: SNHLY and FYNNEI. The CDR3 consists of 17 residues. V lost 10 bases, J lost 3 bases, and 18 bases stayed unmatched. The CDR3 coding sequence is TGTGCCACTCTCCCCAGGGGACAGGGCGAACAATACACTGAAGCTTTCTTT. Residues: CATLPRGQGEQYTEAFF.

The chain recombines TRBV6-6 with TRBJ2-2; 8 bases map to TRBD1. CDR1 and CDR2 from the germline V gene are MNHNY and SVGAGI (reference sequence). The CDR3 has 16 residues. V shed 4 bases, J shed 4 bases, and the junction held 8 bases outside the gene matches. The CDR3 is CASSLAGGVGTGELFF. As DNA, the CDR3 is TGTGCCAGCAGTTTAGCAGGGGGCGTTGGCACCGGGGAGCTGTTTTTT.

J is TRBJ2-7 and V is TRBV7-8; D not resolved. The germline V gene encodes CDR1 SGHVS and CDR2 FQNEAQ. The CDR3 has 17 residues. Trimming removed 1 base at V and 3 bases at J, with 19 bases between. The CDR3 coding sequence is TGTGCCAGCAGCTTAGAGATGCTGGCCAGCGACGGCTACGAGCAGTACTTC. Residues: CASSLEMLASDGYEQYF.